At least ten counts were recorded for the clone carrying this T cell receptor beta chain. Antigen: not known. The sample is drawn from a study of CD8+CD57+ T cells in acquired aplastic anemia. Study-wide results and limits: Patients and controls shared 25 to 30 CD8+ CDR3 sequences, which appeared highly expressed in patients and within their immunodominant clones. Simpson's diversity of CD8+ cells was not significantly different in patients compared with controls.

The germline V gene encodes CDR1 LNHDA and CDR2 SQIVND (reference sequence). V lost 7 bases, J lost 2 bases, and 11 bases lay in between. The CDR3 has 13 residues. Profiling of TCR beta VDJ combinations and CDR3 sequences used genomic DNA as template. TCRdb re-derived calls from the reads in MiXCR, one entry per CDR3 protein. The profile shows approximately 220,000 distinct CDR3 sequences, about half of them singletons. The patients chosen for sequencing had shown expansion of CD8+CD57+ cells (detected by flow cytometry). There were no patients without severe acquired aplastic anemia. The chain has TRBV19 and TRBJ1-2; tentative D call: TRBD1 (5 bases). The receptor's source is a human donor with aplastic anemia. Specimen: sorted CD4+, CD8+, or CD8+CD57+ T cells (not recorded which) from PBMCs. The CDR3 DNA reads TGTGCCAGTACCCGGGGGGGGAACTATGGCTACACCTTC. This translates into CASTRGGNYGYTF.